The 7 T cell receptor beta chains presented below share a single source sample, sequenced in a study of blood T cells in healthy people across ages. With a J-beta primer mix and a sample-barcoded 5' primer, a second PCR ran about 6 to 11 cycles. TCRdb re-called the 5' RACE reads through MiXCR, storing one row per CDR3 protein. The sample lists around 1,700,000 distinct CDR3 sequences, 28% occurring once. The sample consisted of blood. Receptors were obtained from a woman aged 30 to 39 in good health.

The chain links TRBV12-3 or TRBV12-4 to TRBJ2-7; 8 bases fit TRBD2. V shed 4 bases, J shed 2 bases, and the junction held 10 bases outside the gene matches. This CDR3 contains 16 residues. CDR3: CASSYLGVAGTYEQYF. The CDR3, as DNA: TGTGCCAGCAGTTACCTCGGGGTAGCGGGAACCTACGAGCAGTACTTC.

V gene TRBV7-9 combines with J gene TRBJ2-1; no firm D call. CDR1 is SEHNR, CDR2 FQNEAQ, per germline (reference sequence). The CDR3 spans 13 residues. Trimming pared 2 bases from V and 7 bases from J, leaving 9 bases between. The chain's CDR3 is CASSLLSRNEQFF. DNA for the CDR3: TGTGCCAGCAGCTTACTGTCTAGGAATGAGCAGTTCTTC.

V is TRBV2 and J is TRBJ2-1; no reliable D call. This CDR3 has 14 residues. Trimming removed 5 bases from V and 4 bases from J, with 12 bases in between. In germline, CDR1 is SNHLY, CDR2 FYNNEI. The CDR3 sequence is CASSSAATYNEQFF. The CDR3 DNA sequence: TGTGCCAGCAGTAGTGCGGCGACTTACAATGAGCAGTTCTTC.

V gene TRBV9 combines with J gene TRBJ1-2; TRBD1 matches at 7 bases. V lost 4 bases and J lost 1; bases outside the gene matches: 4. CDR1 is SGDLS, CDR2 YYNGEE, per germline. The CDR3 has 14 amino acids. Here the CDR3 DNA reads TGTGCCAGCAGCTCCCGACAGGGTAACTATGGCTACACCTTC. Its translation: CASSSRQGNYGYTF.

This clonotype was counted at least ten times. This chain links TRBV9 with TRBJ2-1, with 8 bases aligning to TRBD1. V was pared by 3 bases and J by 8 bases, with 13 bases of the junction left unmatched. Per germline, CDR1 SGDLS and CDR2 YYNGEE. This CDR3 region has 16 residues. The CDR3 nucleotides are TGTGCCAGCAGCGCCGGGGATATTCAGGGGGCCCATGAGCAGTTCTTC. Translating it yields CASSAGDIQGAHEQFF. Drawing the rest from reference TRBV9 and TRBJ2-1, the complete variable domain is DSGVTQTPKHLITATGQRVTLRCSPRSGDLSVYWYQQSLDQGLQFLIQYYNGEERAKGNILERFSAQQFPDLHSELNLSSLELGDSALYFCASSAGDIQGAHEQFFGPGTRLTVL.

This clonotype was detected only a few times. In DNA, the CDR3 is TGTGCCAGCAGCCCCACTAGCGGGACGGGGGAGCAGTACTTC. Residues: CASSPTSGTGEQYF. This chain links TRBV7-9 with TRBJ2-7, with TRBD2 matching over 10 bases. This CDR3 comprises 14 residues. Germline V CDR1 and CDR2: SEHNR, FQNEAQ (reference sequence). After removal of 5 bases from V and 7 bases from J, the junction contained 8 bases not matched to a gene. Full variable domain (rest looked up from reference TRBV7-9 and TRBJ2-7): DTGVSQNPRHKITKRGQNVTFRCDPISEHNRLYWYRQTLGQGPEFLTYFQNEAQLEKSRLLSDRFSAERPKGSFSTLEIQRTEQGDSAMYLCASSPTSGTGEQYFGPGTRLTVT.

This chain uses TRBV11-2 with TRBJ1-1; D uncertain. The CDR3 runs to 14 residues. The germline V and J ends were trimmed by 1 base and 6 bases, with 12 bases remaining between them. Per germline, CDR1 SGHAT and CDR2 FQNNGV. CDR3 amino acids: CASSLAARSPEAFF. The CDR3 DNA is TGTGCCAGCAGCTTAGCCGCCAGGTCCCCTGAAGCTTTCTTT. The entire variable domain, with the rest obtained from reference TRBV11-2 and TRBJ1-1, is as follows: EAGVAQSPRYKIIEKRQSVAFWCNPISGHATLYWYQQILGQGPKLLIQFQNNGVVDDSQLPKDRFSAERLKGVDSTLKIQPAKLEDSAVYLCASSLAARSPEAFFGQGTRLTVV.